The clone carrying this T cell receptor (beta chain) was seen more than once but under ten times. As yet, its antigen is unknown. This specimen comes from a study of T cell clonotyping in hematopoietic cell transplantation. Samples: about 28 days before transplant, then days 30, 100 and 180 after. Method: immunoSEQ multiplex PCR; TCRdb's copy keeps in-frame clones and lacks some. Here the sample spans fewer than 7,000 clones, 66% being singletons. Regarding the study as a whole: After transplant, recipient diversity fell while pathologically expanded clonotypes grew through day 180. At the given depth, recipient repertoires were over 97% de novo clonotypes. Without cell sorting, CD4 versus CD8 contributions remain unresolved.

Trimming took 9 bases from V and 5 from J; bases not matched to a gene: 10. The CDR3 has 15 amino acids. The germline gives CDR1 SGHRS, CDR2 YFSETQ. This rearrangement joins TRBV5-1 to TRBJ2-1; the match to TRBD2 covers 11 bases. The source of this sequence is a male patient aged 45-60 years who had an allogeneic stem cell transplant from an unrelated donor, so the T cells may come from the graft donor. Some clones in this sample may be carry-over from other donors' samples. This material consisted of PBMCs, taken 180 days after allogeneic stem cell transplant. The CDR3 is CATRIAGGPHNEQFF. Written as DNA, the CDR3 is TGCGCCACCCGAATAGCGGGAGGGCCTCACAATGAGCAGTTCTTC.